Presented here are 8 T cell receptor beta chains from one specimen sequenced in a study of blood T cell repertoires in COVID-19 (dated by TCRdb to the early 2020s). Receptor amplification or capture employed the immunoSEQ multiplex PCR assay. TCRdb retrieved this table from immuneACCESS and kept in-frame rearrangements only. Not all clones are present; in checked studies, unresolved V genes account for under half, and no reason is known for the remainder. Recorded for this sample are approximately 280,000 clones; around 90% of them occurred a single time. Of the sample, about 1.7% is held by the ten largest clones. Source material: PBMCs or T cells enriched from blood (not recorded which). These receptors originate from a woman younger than 35 with acute COVID-19.

In this sample, this clone turned up once. The gene calls are TRBV28 and TRBJ1-1; TRBD1 matches 8 bases. The V gene's germline CDR1 is MDHEN and CDR2 SYDVKM. CDR3 size: 15 residues. The ends lost 6 bases at V and 7 bases at J; junction bases unmatched: 13. This chain's CDR3 is CASRPSDRERGEAFF. CDR3 bases: TGTGCCAGCAGGCCCTCGGACAGGGAAAGGGGTGAAGCTTTCTTT.

This clone came up once. CDR3 nucleotide sequence: TGTGCCAGCAGCTTATGGCAGGGGAACACTGAAGCTTTCTTT. This translates into CASSLWQGNTEAFF. This chain links TRBV7-9 with TRBJ1-1; perhaps TRBD1 as D (5 bases). The CDR3 loop spans 14 amino acids. CDR1 and CDR2 from the germline V gene are SEHNR and FQNEAQ (reference sequence). Trimming removed 2 bases at V and 1 base at J, with 8 bases between.

The chain links TRBV11-2 to TRBJ2-7; 9 nucleotides align to TRBD2. After removal of 5 bases from V and 6 bases from J, the junction contained 11 bases not matched to a gene. The CDR3 runs to 15 residues. Germline V gives CDR1 SGHAT, CDR2 FQNNGV. As DNA, the CDR3 is TGTGCCAGCAGCCCCCGGATAGCGGGAGTTGCCGAGCAGTACTTC. Translating gives CASSPRIAGVAEQYF.

The chain links TRBV29-1 to TRBJ1-6; weak D call: TRBD1 (5 bases). V gave up 2 bases and J gave up 6 bases, with 8 bases separating them. The CDR3 consists of 13 residues. Per the germline V gene, CDR1 is SQVTM and CDR2 is ANQGSEA. DNA of the CDR3: TGCAGCGTTGAACTAGGGGCTAATTCACCCCTCCACTTT. This codes for CSVELGANSPLHF.

The chain joins TRBV4-3 to TRBJ2-7; the D gene is possibly TRBD2 (6 bases). V shed 2 bases and J shed 6 bases, with 14 bases lying between them. The CDR3 is made up of 14 amino acids. The germline V gene has CDR1 LGHNA and CDR2 YSLEER. As DNA, the CDR3 is TGCGCCAGCAGCCAAAGCCTCACTAGCTCCGAGCAGTACTTC. Protein: CASSQSLTSSEQYF.

This chain joins TRBV6-6 and TRBJ1-5, with D maybe TRBD1 (5 bases). Trimming left V 3 bases short and J 6 bases short, with 15 bases between. In germline, CDR1 is MNHNY, CDR2 SVGAGI (reference sequence). This CDR3 is built from 15 residues. The DNA of the CDR3 is TGTGCCAGCAGTTATGGGTCAGGGCTAGGTCAGCCCCAGCATTTT. Translating gives CASSYGSGLGQPQHF.

The gene calls are TRBV6-5 and TRBJ2-1; 8 nucleotides agree with TRBD2. Germline trimming cut 6 bases from V and 3 bases from J; bases unmatched to any gene: 7. This CDR3 has 15 residues. Germline CDR1 is MNHEY and CDR2 is SVGAGI. The CDR3: CASSPSGSLYNEQFF. CDR3 DNA sequence: TGTGCCAGCAGCCCAAGCGGGAGCCTCTACAATGAGCAGTTCTTC.

V and J are TRBV5-1 and TRBJ2-3; D perhaps matches TRBD1 (5 bases). Germline loops: CDR1 SGHRS, CDR2 YFSETQ. V lost 2 bases to trimming and J lost 6 bases, with 19 bases between them. This CDR3 has 16 amino acids. Here the CDR3 reads CASSLGRAELMDTQYF. The CDR3 DNA is TGCGCCAGCAGCTTAGGCAGGGCCGAACTGATGGATACGCAGTATTTT.